Below, 9 T cell receptor beta chains from the same sample are listed, as sequenced in a study of T cell responses to AZD1222 COVID-19 vaccine. TCRdb keeps only in-frame clones here, not all; method: immunoSEQ multiplex PCR. This repertoire shows some 180,000 clones, around 92% found once; its top ten account for over 1%. Source: peripheral blood, taken on day 0 of AZD1222 vaccination. The source is an adult in good health.

The V call is TRBV9, the J call TRBJ1-6; TRBD1 matches 7 bases. V lost 2 bases to trimming and J lost 0 bases; unmatched junction nucleotides: 2. The germline CDR1 and CDR2 sequences are SGDLS and YYNGEE. The CDR3 covers 16 residues. The CDR3 region is CASSVGQSSYNSPLHF. CDR3 sequence (DNA): TGTGCCAGCAGCGTGGGACAGAGCTCCTATAATTCACCCCTCCACTTT.

The chain employs TRBV7-9 and TRBJ1-6; TRBD1 aligns across 12 bases. CDR3 length: 17 residues. V gave up 3 bases and J gave up 6 bases; unmatched junction bases: 6. Germline CDR1 and CDR2: SEHNR and FQNEAQ (reference sequence). The CDR3 DNA reads TGTGCCAGCAGCTTTAATACGGGACAGGGGGCTAATTCACCCCTCCACTTT. It codes for CASSFNTGQGANSPLHF.

This chain links TRBV5-8 with TRBJ2-1; D possibly matches TRBD1 or TRBD2 (6 bases each). CDR1 SGHTS and CDR2 YDEGEE come from the germline V gene. Trimming stripped 4 bases from V and 8 bases from J, with 19 bases between. The CDR3 covers 15 residues. CDR3 loop: CASSPSNGGRDEQFF. In DNA form, the CDR3 reads TGTGCCAGCAGCCCCTCTAATGGGGGGCGGGATGAGCAGTTCTTC.

CDR3 in amino acids: CASSQNWGMNTEAFF. CDR3 nucleotide sequence: TGTGCCAGCAGCCAGAATTGGGGCATGAACACTGAAGCTTTCTTT. V gene TRBV14 combines with J gene TRBJ1-1; possibly TRBD1 for D (5 bases). Per the germline V gene, CDR1 is SGHDN and CDR2 is FVKESK. The germline V and J ends were trimmed by 3 bases and 0 bases, with 11 bases remaining between them. The CDR3 is 15 residues long.

The chain has TRBV5-1 and TRBJ2-2; the D gene is possibly TRBD1 (5 bases). Germline V gene sequence: CDR1 SGHRS, CDR2 YFSETQ. This CDR3 is 14 amino acids long. V was shortened by 6 bases and J by 5 bases, with 14 bases between the two germline ends. The CDR3 DNA is TGCGCCAGCACCGACACAGGAGCTACCGGGGAGCTGTTTTTT. Translating gives CASTDTGATGELFF.

The V call is TRBV10-3, the J call TRBJ2-1, with a tentative D call TRBD2 (5 bases). The germline gives CDR1 ENHRY, CDR2 SYGVKD. Trimming took off 3 bases at V and 9 bases at J, with 12 bases between the two ends. CDR3 size: 13 residues. The CDR3 sequence: CAISDRGKAEQFF. The CDR3 DNA follows: TGTGCCATCAGTGACCGGGGTAAAGCTGAGCAGTTCTTC.

CDR3 coding DNA: TGTGCCATCAGTGTCAACCTGGGGACCTACGAGCAGTACTTC. Translating gives CAISVNLGTYEQYF. The rearrangement joins TRBV10-3 to TRBJ2-7, with no clear D. Per the germline V gene, CDR1 is ENHRY and CDR2 is SYGVKD. CDR3 length: 14 residues. V was clipped by 4 bases and J by 2 bases, with 12 bases between them.

The chain uses TRBV5-4 and TRBJ1-1; D gene uncertain. Looked up from germline, CDR1 is SGHNT and CDR2 is YYREEE (reference sequence). The V gene lost 6 bases and the J gene lost 0 bases, with 18 bases spanning the gap. This CDR3 has 16 amino acids. The CDR3 region has the DNA TGTGCCAGCATCCCTTTCTCCGTAACAATGAACACTGAAGCTTTCTTT. Translating gives CASIPFSVTMNTEAFF.

Comments on this clone: The germline gene is not matched at one end of the junction; a read error may be the cause. This rearrangement joins TRBV5-6 to TRBJ2-1; 9 nucleotides agree with TRBD1. The CDR3 runs to 17 residues. The germline V gene encodes CDR1 SGHDT and CDR2 YYEEEE. Here the CDR3 reads CASSWANRDRAYNEQFF. CDR3 coding DNA: TGTGCCAGCAGCTGGGCGAATCGGGACAGGGCCTATAATGAGCAGTTCTTC.